The 24 T cell receptor beta chains given below trace back to one sample, sequenced in a study of cytomegalovirus exposure and HLA in healthy donors listed by TCRdb under 2017. Libraries were constructed by the immunoSEQ multiplex PCR assay. A mixture of 60 forward primers for TCR Vbeta segments and 13 reverse primers for TCR Jbeta segments was used in the multiplex PCR. TCRdb stores this immuneACCESS table with in-frame sequences only. Part of the clones is absent; in the studies checked, under half of the shortfall reflects unresolved V genes, and no reason is known for the rest. The sample table shows 150,000 to 200,000 clones, and 80% to 85% are seen once. Of the sample, 0.95% to 1.4% falls within the top ten clones. Sequencing was carried out using PBMCs. The receptors come from a woman aged 40 to 55 in good health and CMV-seronegative.

The rearrangement uses TRBV7-3 and TRBJ2-2; D gene ambiguous. Germline V gene data show CDR1 as SGHTA and CDR2 as FQGTGA. This CDR3 region has 13 residues. Trimming cost V 4 bases and J 7 bases, with 10 bases left between them. CDR3 nucleotides: TGTGCCAGCAGCTCCGGTGCCGGCGGGGAGCTGTTTTTT. Its protein product is CASSSGAGGELFF.

Here the CDR3 DNA reads TGTGCCAGCTCACCAACCCTAAACAATGAGCAGTTCTTC. It translates to CASSPTLNNEQFF. The V call is TRBV18, the J call TRBJ2-1; D is unclear. Germline V lookup: CDR1 KGHSH, CDR2 LQKENI. With 2 bases removed from V and 5 bases from J, the gap between germline ends came to 7 bases. This CDR3 contains 13 residues.

On this clone: This CDR3 is also generated by other DNA sequences in the sample. V is TRBV2 and J is TRBJ1-4, with TRBD1 matching over 9 bases. J lost 7 bases, V lost 6 bases, and 6 bases had no gene match. This CDR3 comprises 14 residues. Germline V gene data show CDR1 as SNHLY and CDR2 as FYNNEI. The CDR3 reads CASSLQGAGEKLFF. Here the CDR3 DNA reads TGTGCCAGCAGCCTACAGGGGGCGGGTGAAAAACTGTTTTTT.

The chain has TRBV28 and TRBJ2-1, with TRBD1 matching 11 bases. J was trimmed by 4 bases and V by 7 bases; bases with no gene match: 9. The CDR3 contains 16 residues. Germline CDR1 is MDHEN and CDR2 is SYDVKM. CDR3 sequence reads: CASIEWGTGGYNEQFF. The CDR3 coding sequence is TGTGCCAGCATCGAGTGGGGGACAGGGGGGTACAATGAGCAGTTCTTC.

This chain connects TRBV9 to TRBJ1-5; TRBD1 matches 9 bases. The CDR3 is made up of 13 amino acids. With V trimmed by 3 bases and J by 5 bases, 0 bases remained unmatched. Germline V gives CDR1 SGDLS, CDR2 YYNGEE. CDR3 in amino acids: CASSGQGDQPQHF. CDR3 nucleotides: TGTGCCAGCAGCGGACAGGGGGATCAGCCCCAGCATTTT.

This clone has a handful of counts. This sequence joins TRBV6-1 and TRBJ1-2; the D is unclear. The germline CDR1 and CDR2 sequences are MNHNS and SASEGT. V lost 5 bases to trimming and J lost 4 bases, with 8 bases between them. The CDR3 loop spans 12 amino acids. CDR3 in amino acids: CASSSPSYGYTF. CDR3 in DNA: TGTGCCAGCAGTTCCCCCAGCTATGGCTACACCTTC.

This chain connects TRBV29-1 to TRBJ1-3, with TRBD1 identical over 10 bases. The trim removed 7 bases at V and 4 bases at J, leaving 13 bases unmatched. Germline loops: CDR1 SQVTM, CDR2 ANQGSEA. The CDR3 covers 16 residues. The CDR3 sequence: CSARDRGQTSGNTIYF. The CDR3, as DNA: TGCAGCGCTAGAGACAGGGGGCAAACGTCGGGAAACACCATATATTTT.

The CDR3 nucleotides read TGTGCCAGTAGTTTGGGCATGATTGGCATCTATGGCTACACCTTC. Its translation: CASSLGMIGIYGYTF. This chain joins TRBV19 and TRBJ1-2; D not certain. The germline CDR1 and CDR2 sequences are LNHDA and SQIVND (reference sequence). Trimming stripped 5 bases from V and 4 bases from J, with 17 bases between. CDR3 length equals 15 residues.

The chain uses TRBV5-1 and TRBJ2-7; weak D call: TRBD2 (5 bases). The V end lost 1 base, the J end lost 4 bases, and 12 bases lay between the germline ends. Germline V CDR1 and CDR2: SGHRS, YFSETQ. This CDR3 comprises 14 residues. CDR3 amino acids: CASSLTGILYEQYF. CDR3 DNA: TGCGCCAGCAGCTTGACGGGAATACTTTACGAGCAGTACTTC.

The rearrangement links TRBV5-4 to TRBJ1-2, with TRBD1 identical over 10 bases. Per germline, CDR1 SGHNT and CDR2 YYREEE (reference sequence). The CDR3 contains 15 residues. V lost 0 bases, J lost 4 bases, and 3 bases stayed unmatched. This CDR3 reads CASSLAGQGPYGYTF. The CDR3 region has the DNA TGTGCCAGCAGCTTGGCGGGACAGGGGCCCTATGGCTACACCTTC.

The chain recombines TRBV18 with TRBJ2-2, with a tentative D call TRBD1 (6 bases). CDR1 and CDR2 from the germline V gene are KGHSH and LQKENI. The V and J ends lost 4 bases and 2 bases respectively, with 11 bases between them. There are 15 residues in the CDR3. The CDR3 sequence is CASSQQGSNTGELFF. CDR3 sequence (DNA): TGTGCCAGCTCACAACAGGGCTCCAACACCGGGGAGCTGTTTTTT.

The chain is built from TRBV5-1 and TRBJ2-1, with 8 bases aligning to TRBD2. After removal of 3 bases from V and 7 bases from J, the junction contained 9 bases not matched to a gene. The germline V gene encodes CDR1 SGHRS and CDR2 YFSETQ. The CDR3 consists of 15 residues. The CDR3 coding sequence is TGCGCCAGCAGCTGGGTACTAGCGGAGCAAAATGAGCAGTTCTTC. It is translated as CASSWVLAEQNEQFF.

This clone was counted a few times. This chain uses TRBV10-3 with TRBJ2-5; TRBD2 matches 15 bases. Trimming at V came to 10 bases and at J to 4 bases, leaving 1 base not matched to a gene. Germline V gene data show CDR1 as ENHRY and CDR2 as SYGVKD. There are 13 residues in the CDR3. The CDR3 loop reads CATGLAGGETQYF. CDR3 nucleotide sequence: TGTGCCACGGGACTAGCGGGAGGAGAGACCCAGTACTTC.

The chain has TRBV29-1 and TRBJ1-5; 9 bases agree with TRBD1. Germline loops: CDR1 SQVTM, CDR2 ANQGSEA. The J segment lost 6 bases and the V segment lost 4 bases, leaving 7 bases of the junction unmatched. This CDR3 region has 14 residues. Here the CDR3 DNA reads TGCAGCGTTGGAGGACAGGGGCAGGGTCAGCCCCAGCATTTT. Encoded protein: CSVGGQGQGQPQHF.

In this sample, this clone turned up a few times. The rearrangement uses TRBV6-5 and TRBJ2-1; TRBD2 matches at 9 bases. Germline-derived CDR1 and CDR2 are MNHEY and SVGAGI. The CDR3 contains 15 residues. V lost 2 bases, J lost 10 bases, and 9 bases stayed unmatched. The CDR3 coding sequence is TGTGCCAGCAGTTACGCGGTAGCGGGAGCCAGGGAGCAGTTCTTC. Translated, it gives CASSYAVAGAREQFF.

The V gene is TRBV7-2, the J gene TRBJ1-2, with a weak D call TRBD1 (5 bases). CDR3 length equals 17 residues. Germline values: CDR1 SGHTA, CDR2 FQGNSA. The germline V and J ends were trimmed by 4 bases and 0 bases, with 18 bases remaining between them. CDR3 in DNA: TGTGCCAGCAGCTCAAGGGCAGGGTGGGCCTCTAACTATGGCTACACCTTC. Its protein is CASSSRAGWASNYGYTF.

This chain connects TRBV7-9 to TRBJ1-6; 10 bases match TRBD1. The germline V gene encodes CDR1 SEHNR and CDR2 FQNEAQ (reference sequence). Trimming removed 4 bases from V and 8 bases from J; junction bases left unmatched: 5. This CDR3 spans 15 amino acids. The CDR3 region has the DNA TGTGCCAGCAGCTCATGGACAGGGGGGGATTCACCCCTCCACTTT. Translation gives CASSSWTGGDSPLHF.

This clone was picked up a small number of times. The chain employs TRBV5-1 and TRBJ2-1, with D possibly TRBD2 on 6 matching bases. Germline assignment: CDR1 SGHRS and CDR2 YFSETQ. Trimming cost V 2 bases and J 4 bases, with 13 bases left between them. The length of the CDR3 is 15 residues. The DNA for the CDR3 is TGCGCCAGCAGCTTAGGGGCGGGAAGGTACAATGAGCAGTTCTTC. It encodes CASSLGAGRYNEQFF.

V usage is TRBV19 and J usage is TRBJ2-6, with 7 positions matching TRBD1. With 6 bases clipped from V and 0 bases from J, the junction kept 8 bases outside the gene matches. The CDR3 totals 17 residues. CDR1 LNHDA and CDR2 SQIVND come from the germline V gene (reference sequence). DNA for the CDR3: TGTGCCAGTAGGTGGGGACAGAGCGTCTCTGGGGCCAACGTCCTGACTTTC. Translated: CASRWGQSVSGANVLTF.

The V call is TRBV6-5, the J call TRBJ2-3; D is uncertain. The length of the CDR3 is 12 residues. From germline, CDR1 is MNHEY and CDR2 SVGAGI. Trimming removed 4 bases from V and 2 bases from J, with 4 bases in between. CDR3 sequence reads: CASSSNTDTQYF. CDR3 DNA sequence: TGTGCCAGCAGTTCCAACACAGATACGCAGTATTTT.

The chain couples TRBV10-3 to TRBJ1-1, with 8 bases lining up with TRBD1. This CDR3 is built from 14 residues. V shed 7 bases and J 0 bases; nucleotides not matched to a gene: 4. In germline, CDR1 is ENHRY, CDR2 SYGVKD. The CDR3 loop is CAITSQGVNTEAFF. As DNA, the CDR3 is TGTGCCATCACCTCACAGGGGGTGAACACTGAAGCTTTCTTT.

The CDR3 spells CASSDRTGDTGELFF. In DNA, the CDR3 is TGTGCCAGCAGTGATAGGACAGGGGACACCGGGGAGCTGTTTTTT. The V gene is TRBV6-1, the J gene TRBJ2-2, with 9 bases lining up with TRBD1. CDR3 length: 15 amino acids. J was trimmed by 3 bases and V by 3 bases; bases with no gene match: 2. Germline CDR1 and CDR2: MNHNS and SASEGT.

This chain links TRBV5-1 with TRBJ2-3, with 12 positions matching TRBD2. This CDR3 has 17 amino acids. Per germline, CDR1 SGHRS and CDR2 YFSETQ. V dropped 1 base and J dropped 6; count of bases not matched to a gene: 9. The CDR3 is CASSLLTSGSCLDTQYF. Written as DNA, the CDR3 is TGCGCCAGCAGCTTGTTGACTAGCGGGAGCTGTTTGGATACGCAGTATTTT.

This clone was seen more than once but under ten times. The chain has TRBV5-1 and TRBJ2-5; weak D call: TRBD2 (6 bases). Trimming left V 5 bases short and J 1 base short, with 9 bases between. CDR3 length equals 13 residues. CDR1 is SGHRS and CDR2 is YFSETQ in the germline V gene. Here the CDR3 reads CASRRGTQETQYF. The CDR3 nucleotides are TGCGCCAGCAGGCGGGGAACCCAAGAGACCCAGTACTTC. The full variable domain, in which reference TRBV5-1 and TRBJ2-5 provide the parts outside the CDR3, is KAGVTQTPRYLIKTRGQQVTLSCSPISGHRSVSWYQQTPGQGLQFLFEYFSETQRNKGNFPGRFSGRQFSNSRSEMNVSTLELGDSALYLCASRRGTQETQYFGPGTRLLVL.